The clone carrying this T cell receptor (beta chain) was found a few times. No antigen is known for it. This entry is derived from a study of blood T cells in healthy people across ages. The CDR3 runs to 15 residues. Germline V lookup: CDR1 LNHDA, CDR2 SQIVND (reference sequence). Unmatched junction bases numbered 9, after V lost 8 bases and J lost 3 bases. Study conclusions and caveats: Donors of long life had a larger count of naive CD4+ cells and greater diversity than aged donors.

It was with a sample-barcoded 5' primer and a J-beta primer mix that a second PCR of roughly 7 to 12 cycles was run. TCRdb re-analysed the 5' RACE reads in MiXCR, keeping a single row per CDR3 protein. The sample gives roughly 2 million distinct CDR3 sequences, around 50% of which show up once; around 2.1% is in the top ten. The chain couples TRBV19 to TRBJ2-1, with 8 nucleotides matching TRBD2. The receptor comes from a woman aged 40 to 55 in good health. The sequenced sample consisted of blood. The CDR3, as DNA: TGTGCCAGTTGTGTCGGGGGGGAGTACTACAATGAGCAGTTCTTC. Encoded protein: CASCVGGEYYNEQFF. Filled out from reference TRBV19 and TRBJ2-1, the complete variable domain reads DGGITQSPKYLFRKEGQNVTLSCEQNLNHDAMYWYRQDPGQGLRLIYYSQIVNDFQKGDIAEGYSVSREKKESFPLTVTSAQKNPTAFYLCASCVGGEYYNEQFFGPGTRLTVL.